This is a list of T cell receptor beta chains from one sample in a study of cytomegalovirus exposure and HLA in healthy donors. The method was immunoSEQ multiplex PCR; TCRdb's version includes in-frame clones alone and lacks a portion of them. This sample's clone table lists under 65,000 clones. Specimen: PBMCs. The receptor source for this set is a woman younger than 35 in good health and CMV-seronegative. Both conserved end residues are part of each CDR3. The D gene is left open where the match is weak.

. TRBJ2-7 TRBV5-1 CASSLVGHEQYF TGCGCCAGCAGCTTAGTGGGGCACGAGCAGTACTTC
. TRBJ1-1 TRBV5-1 CASSLAVMNTEAFF TGCGCCAGCAGCTTGGCGGTGATGAACACTGAAGCTTTCTTT
. TRBJ2-7 TRBV7-8 CASSLGLAEQYF TGTGCCAGCAGCTTAGGGCTTGCCGAGCAGTACTTC
TRBD1 TRBJ2-7 TRBV19 CASSIDLGDRGSYEQYF TGTGCCAGTAGTATAGACTTGGGGGACAGGGGGTCCTACGAGCAGTACTTC
TRBD1 TRBJ1-2 TRBV2 CASRGNRGRDVYGYTF TGTGCCAGCAGGGGGAACAGGGGACGAGACGTCTATGGCTACACCTTC
TRBD2 TRBJ2-1 TRBV2 CASRSSGGPNNEQFF TGTGCCAGCAGATCGAGCGGGGGGCCTAACAATGAGCAGTTCTTC
. TRBJ1-1 TRBV4-1 CASSQEGDLNTEAFF TGCGCCAGCAGCCAGGAAGGGGATCTGAACACTGAAGCTTTCTTT
. TRBJ2-6 TRBV4-1 CASSQYYPGLNSGANVLTF TGCGCCAGCAGCCAATATTATCCGGGACTCAACTCTGGGGCCAACGTCCTGACTTTC
TRBD1 TRBJ1-1 TRBV5-1 CASSKDRTRGTEAFF TGCGCCAGCAGCAAGGACAGGACGAGGGGTACTGAAGCTTTCTTT
. TRBJ1-2 TRBV7-9 CASSPSEGPQVYTF TGTGCCAGCAGCCCGAGTGAGGGTCCGCAGGTCTACACCTTC
. TRBJ2-1 TRBV7-2 CASSAGFYNEQFF TGTGCCAGCAGTGCGGGATTTTACAATGAGCAGTTCTTC
TRBD2 TRBJ2-3 TRBV2 CASSWGSGVRGTDTQYF TGTGCCAGCTCCTGGGGTAGCGGGGTTAGGGGCACAGATACGCAGTATTTT
. TRBJ1-5 TRBV5-1 CASSLDSIAGQPQHF TGCGCCAGCAGCTTGGACAGCATAGCGGGTCAGCCCCAGCATTTT
TRBD1 TRBJ1-4 TRBV4-1 CASSQEDRDRGEKLFF TGCGCCAGCAGCCAAGAGGACAGGGATCGGGGAGAAAAACTGTTTTTT
. TRBJ2-7 TRBV25-1 CASSESSRSYEQYF TGTGCCAGCAGTGAAAGCTCGAGAAGCTACGAGCAGTACTTC
. TRBJ2-7 TRBV6-6 CASSPPREWAHEQYF TGTGCCAGCAGCCCCCCGAGGGAGTGGGCCCACGAGCAGTACTTC
. TRBJ1-6 TRBV6-5 CATAGSHNSPLHF TGTGCCACCGCCGGGAGTCATAATTCACCCCTCCACTTT
TRBD2 TRBJ2-7 TRBV7-2 CASSFSGLAGSYEQYF TGTGCCAGCAGCTTTTCGGGACTAGCGGGATCCTACGAGCAGTACTTC
TRBD2 TRBJ2-1 TRBV2 CASSELASGYNEQFF TGTGCCAGCAGTGAACTGGCTAGCGGGTACAATGAGCAGTTCTTC
TRBD2 TRBJ2-2 TRBV25-1 CASSGLAGGQMNTGELFF TGTGCCAGCAGTGGACTAGCGGGGGGGCAAATGAACACCGGGGAGCTGTTTTTT
TRBD2 TRBJ2-3 TRBV4-1 CASSQSAGEDTQYF TGCGCCAGCAGCCAAAGCGCGGGGGAGGATACGCAGTATTTT
. TRBJ2-7 TRBV6-6 CASSSGDTTYEQYF TGTGCCAGCAGTTCTGGGGACACCACCTACGAGCAGTACTTC
TRBD2 TRBJ2-3 TRBV10-1 CASSVGGYADTQYF TGCGCCAGCAGTGTGGGAGGGTACGCAGATACGCAGTATTTT
. TRBJ1-5 TRBV4-1 CASSQESGLAYQPQHF TGCGCCAGCAGCCAAGAAAGCGGGTTGGCCTATCAGCCCCAGCATTTT
TRBD1 TRBJ2-2 TRBV2 CATRTGGLGGELFF TGTGCCACTAGGACAGGGGGCCTAGGCGGGGAGCTGTTTTTT
. TRBJ2-7 TRBV13 CASSQIRRSYEQYF TGTGCCAGCAGCCAGATCCGCCGCTCCTACGAGCAGTACTTC
. TRBJ1-2 TRBV2 CASSNSMDYGYTF TGTGCCAGCAGCAACAGTATGGACTATGGCTACACCTTC
. TRBJ2-2 TRBV7-9 CASSALQVEELFF TGTGCCAGCAGCGCCCTACAGGTCGAGGAGCTGTTTTTT
. TRBJ2-7 TRBV6-5 CASRGETYEQYF TGTGCCAGCAGGGGAGAGACCTACGAGCAGTACTTC
TRBD2 TRBJ2-1 TRBV30 CAWTGLAGDNEQFF TGTGCCTGGACCGGACTAGCGGGCGACAATGAGCAGTTCTTC